The next 29 T cell receptor beta chains were all read from a single sample in a study of T cells in Graves' hyperthyroidism and ophthalmopathy. RNA transcripts gave rise to amplified TCR beta CDR3 regions. TCR CDR3 regions were first amplified by RT-PCR with HTBI primers. TCRdb itself ran the multiplex PCR reads through MiXCR, one entry per CDR3 protein. The sample lists hundreds of thousands of distinct CDR3 sequences; less than 15% were seen once. Sequenced material: blood. These receptor sequences come from a woman aged 18-29 years with Graves' hyperthyroidism.

This clonotype was counted at least ten times. The chain combines TRBV28 with TRBJ2-7, with no clear D. This CDR3 has 11 amino acids. Germline loops: CDR1 MDHEN, CDR2 SYDVKM. The V end was cut by 5 bases, the J end by 4 bases, with 6 bases between. CDR3 coding DNA: TGTGCCAGCAGTGTTATGTACGAGCAGTACTTC. Encoded protein: CASSVMYEQYF. The whole variable domain, filled in from reference TRBV28 and TRBJ2-7, reads DVKVTQSSRYLVKRTGEKVFLECVQDMDHENMFWYRQDPGLGLRLIYFSYDVKMKEKGDIPEGYSVSREKKERFSLILESASTNQTSMYLCASSVMYEQYFGPGTRLTVT.

This clonotype was picked up a small number of times. This chain's CDR3 is CASRLNQGYYGYTF. CDR3 bases: TGTGCCAGCAGGCTCAACCAGGGGTACTATGGCTACACCTTC. The genes are TRBV27 and TRBJ1-2, with D perhaps TRBD1 (6 bases). The germline V gene encodes CDR1 MNHEY and CDR2 SMNVEV (reference sequence). This CDR3 has 14 amino acids. V was shortened by 6 bases and J by 3 bases, with 14 bases between the two germline ends.

The sample holds many counts of this clonotype. This chain joins TRBV2 and TRBJ2-1; 16 bases line up with TRBD2. Germline lookup yields CDR1 SNHLY and CDR2 FYNNEI. The CDR3 runs to 16 residues. Germline trimming cut 8 bases from V and 4 bases from J; bases unmatched to any gene: 5. In DNA form, the CDR3 reads TGTGCCAGCGGGGGACTAGCGGGAGGGCCATACAATGAGCAGTTCTTC. Translation gives CASGGLAGGPYNEQFF.

There are many counts of this clonotype. The chain combines TRBV11-2 with TRBJ2-3; TRBD1 agrees at 7 bases. The V gene end was trimmed by 6 bases and the J gene end by 1 base; junction bases not matched to a gene: 13. Looked up from germline, CDR1 is SGHAT and CDR2 is FQNNGV. This CDR3 is built from 17 residues. Here the CDR3 DNA reads TGTGCCAGCAGGGGGCTGGTTAGACAGGGCCGCACAGATACGCAGTATTTT. Translation gives CASRGLVRQGRTDTQYF.

This clonotype was seen ten or more times. The chain has TRBV28 and TRBJ2-7; 10 positions agree with TRBD2. Germline CDR1 reads MDHEN; CDR2 reads SYDVKM. The CDR3 has 15 amino acids. After removal of 3 bases from V and 6 bases from J, the junction contained 8 bases not matched to a gene. CDR3 amino acids: CASSFASGSLREQYF. The CDR3 DNA follows: TGTGCCAGCAGTTTTGCTAGCGGGAGTCTTCGCGAGCAGTACTTC.

This clonotype has ten or more counts. The V call is TRBV7-9, the J call TRBJ2-7; 12 nucleotides match TRBD2. Germline V gene lookup returns CDR1 SEHNR and CDR2 FQNEAQ (reference sequence). The CDR3 sequence is 17 residues long. Germline trimming cut 2 bases from V and 2 bases from J; bases unmatched to any gene: 7. The CDR3 region is CASSLWLTSGSPYEQYF. The CDR3 bases are TGTGCCAGCAGCTTATGGCTGACTAGCGGGAGTCCCTACGAGCAGTACTTC.

This clonotype was counted at least ten times. V usage is TRBV5-1 and J usage is TRBJ2-7, with D unresolved. Germline assignment: CDR1 SGHRS and CDR2 YFSETQ. Deletions cut 0 bases from V and 0 bases from J, with 10 bases between. The CDR3 length is 15 residues. The chain's CDR3 is CASSLAGSNSYEQYF. In nucleotides, the CDR3 is TGCGCCAGCAGCTTGGCCGGGTCGAACTCCTACGAGCAGTACTTC. Full variable domain (outside the CDR3, taken from reference TRBV5-1 and TRBJ2-7): KAGVTQTPRYLIKTRGQQVTLSCSPISGHRSVSWYQQTPGQGLQFLFEYFSETQRNKGNFPGRFSGRQFSNSRSEMNVSTLELGDSALYLCASSLAGSNSYEQYFGPGTRLTVT.

This clonotype was observed many times. J is TRBJ2-7 and V is TRBV27; 7 nucleotides line up with TRBD1. J lost 3 bases, V lost 5 bases, and 10 bases had no gene match. Per the germline V gene, CDR1 is MNHEY and CDR2 is SMNVEV (reference sequence). The CDR3 totals 15 residues. CDR3 loop: CASSRLDRVIYEQYF. Written as DNA, the CDR3 is TGTGCCAGCAGTCGCCTAGACAGGGTGATCTACGAGCAGTACTTC.

This clonotype came up many times. The chain joins TRBV9 to TRBJ2-1; 8 bases are shared with TRBD2. Germline V CDR1 and CDR2: SGDLS, YYNGEE. After removal of 7 bases from V and 5 bases from J, the junction contained 11 bases not matched to a gene. CDR3 length: 15 amino acids. The CDR3 nucleotides read TGTGCCAGCTTCCGCCGGGGGGGCCGCGACAATGAGCAGTTCTTC. Amino acid sequence: CASFRRGGRDNEQFF.

This clonotype was counted between two and nine times. The V gene is TRBV19, the J gene TRBJ1-5, with TRBD1 identical over 9 bases. This CDR3 is built from 15 residues. The ends lost 0 bases at V and 7 bases at J; junction bases unmatched: 4. The germline V gene encodes CDR1 LNHDA and CDR2 SQIVND (reference sequence). The CDR3 DNA sequence: TGTGCCAGTAGTATAGACCAGGGACAGGGACAGCCCCAGCATTTT. It translates to CASSIDQGQGQPQHF.

The chain combines TRBV24-1 with TRBJ2-7, with D tentatively TRBD1 or TRBD2 (6 bases each). V was trimmed by 8 bases and J by 3 bases, leaving 7 bases between them. Germline CDR1 and CDR2: KGHDR and SFDVKD. This CDR3 is 11 amino acids long. Written as DNA, the CDR3 is TGTGCCACCAAGGGGGGCTACGAGCAGTACTTC. It encodes CATKGGYEQYF.

The chain has TRBV4-3 and TRBJ1-5; D is uncertain. Trimming shortened V by 0 bases and J by 8 bases, and 11 bases separated the two germline ends. CDR3 size: 14 residues. Germline V gene sequence: CDR1 LGHNA, CDR2 YSLEER. The CDR3 DNA sequence: TGCGCCAGCAGCCAAGACCCCGCCGTCGAGCCCCAGCATTTT. As protein: CASSQDPAVEPQHF.

V usage is TRBV20-1 and J usage is TRBJ2-2; 7 nucleotides align to TRBD1. Losses at the gene ends were 5 bases for V and 3 bases for J; bases not matched to a gene: 3. Germline V gene sequence: CDR1 DFQATT, CDR2 SNEGSKA (reference sequence). The CDR3 is 13 residues long. This CDR3 reads CSAATGYTGELFF. The CDR3 DNA follows: TGCAGTGCTGCGACAGGGTACACCGGGGAGCTGTTTTTT.

The rearrangement uses TRBV15 and TRBJ1-3; TRBD1 is a possible D gene (5 bases). The CDR3 loop spans 16 amino acids. Germline V gene lookup returns CDR1 LNHNV and CDR2 YYDKDF (reference sequence). V was trimmed by 0 bases and J by 0 bases, leaving 9 bases between them. CDR3 loop: CATSRDPGASGNTIYF. The CDR3 nucleotides are TGTGCCACCAGCAGAGACCCCGGGGCCTCTGGAAACACCATATATTTT.

This clonotype was seen many times. This sequence joins TRBV3-1 and TRBJ1-6, with D unclear. Deletions cut 2 bases from V and 8 bases from J, with 7 bases between. Germline assignment: CDR1 LGHDT and CDR2 YNNKEL (reference sequence). CDR3 length: 13 amino acids. The CDR3 here is CASSQQQDSPLHF. The CDR3, as DNA: TGTGCCAGCAGCCAACAGCAGGATTCACCCCTCCACTTT.

This clonotype was counted many times. This chain's CDR3 is CASSLEGLGLAADTQYF. The CDR3 DNA is TGTGCCAGCAGCTTAGAAGGCCTCGGACTAGCGGCAGATACGCAGTATTTT. The chain carries TRBV7-2 and TRBJ2-3, with 10 bases that match TRBD2. CDR1 is SGHTA and CDR2 is FQGNSA in the germline V gene. The length of the CDR3 is 17 residues. The V and J ends lost 1 base and 4 bases, in that order; junction bases with no gene match: 8.

The chain joins TRBV6-1 to TRBJ2-3; TRBD2 matches at 9 bases. After removal of 4 bases from V and 3 bases from J, the junction contained 2 bases not matched to a gene. CDR1 and CDR2 from the germline V gene are MNHNS and SASEGT. This CDR3 comprises 14 residues. CDR3 region: CASSVAGVTDTQYF. The CDR3 coding sequence is TGTGCCAGCAGTGTAGCGGGGGTGACAGATACGCAGTATTTT.

The sample holds many counts of this clonotype. V usage is TRBV24-1 and J usage is TRBJ2-3, with D unclear. CDR3 length equals 13 residues. V dropped 3 bases and J dropped 9 bases, with 12 bases sitting between them. CDR1 and CDR2 from the germline V gene are KGHDR and SFDVKD. The CDR3 nucleotides read TGTGCCACCAGTGATCCGAGGTGGCGGACGCAGTATTTT. Translated: CATSDPRWRTQYF.

Remarks on this clonotype: The junction departs from the called germline gene at one end, perhaps through a read error. The gene calls are TRBV5-8 and TRBJ2-5, with 10 bases that match TRBD1. Germline lookup yields CDR1 SGHTS and CDR2 YDEGEE. This CDR3 is built from 14 residues. CDR3 bases: TGTGCCAGGAGCTTGGGGACAGGGGAAGAGACCCAGTACTTC. This sequence encodes CARSLGTGEETQYF.

This clonotype was seen repeatedly, ten times or more. This chain uses TRBV18 with TRBJ1-6; tentatively, D is TRBD1 (6 bases). CDR1 is KGHSH and CDR2 is LQKENI in the germline V gene. The CDR3 consists of 16 residues. V lost 3 bases to trimming and J lost 6 bases, with 15 bases between them. CDR3 residues: CASSPLSGEVNSPLHF. In DNA, the CDR3 is TGTGCCAGCTCACCGCTTTCAGGGGAAGTTAATTCACCCCTCCACTTT.

This clonotype was counted ten times or more. The chain uses TRBV28 and TRBJ2-5; 10 bases match TRBD1. Germline lookup yields CDR1 MDHEN and CDR2 SYDVKM. The CDR3 runs to 13 residues. Unmatched junction bases numbered 5, after V lost 8 bases and J lost 5 bases. The CDR3 loop reads CASFTDRGETQYF. CDR3 in DNA: TGTGCCAGCTTTACGGACAGGGGGGAGACCCAGTACTTC. Based on the CDR3 plus reference TRBV28 and TRBJ2-5, the full variable domain is DVKVTQSSRYLVKRTGEKVFLECVQDMDHENMFWYRQDPGLGLRLIYFSYDVKMKEKGDIPEGYSVSREKKERFSLILESASTNQTSMYLCASFTDRGETQYFGPGTRLLVL.

There are many counts of this clonotype. The genes are TRBV7-3 and TRBJ2-1, with TRBD2 matching over 13 bases. The germline V gene encodes CDR1 SGHTA and CDR2 FQGTGA. The CDR3 runs to 16 residues. Germline trimming cut 5 bases from V and 8 bases from J; bases unmatched to any gene: 9. CDR3 amino acids: CASSPTSGRARYEQFF. In DNA form, the CDR3 reads TGTGCCAGCAGCCCTACTAGCGGGAGGGCAAGGTATGAGCAGTTCTTC.

Ten or more counts support this clonotype. The chain has TRBV7-2 and TRBJ1-1, with 7 bases that match TRBD1. CDR3 length equals 14 residues. Germline V gene sequence: CDR1 SGHTA, CDR2 FQGNSA. V lost 6 bases and J lost 4; bases outside the gene matches: 8. This chain's CDR3 is CASRGDREGTEAFF. CDR3 coding DNA: TGTGCCAGCAGAGGAGACAGGGAAGGCACTGAAGCTTTCTTT.

V usage is TRBV6-4 and J usage is TRBJ1-6; possibly TRBD1 for D (5 bases). V was pared by 3 bases and J by 6 bases, with 9 bases between. This CDR3 region has 14 residues. Germline V gives CDR1 MRHNA, CDR2 SNTAGT. For the CDR3, the DNA is TGTGCCAGCAGTGAGGGGGTGGCTAATTCACCCCTCCACTTT. Residues: CASSEGVANSPLHF.

This clonotype was seen only a few times. The V call is TRBV4-1, the J call TRBJ1-6; D gene uncertain. The CDR3 is 17 amino acids. Germline V gene lookup returns CDR1 MGHRA and CDR2 YSYEKL. V was cut by 1 base and J by 0 bases, with 10 bases left in between. CDR3 region: CASSQGPPSSYNSPLHF. The CDR3 bases are TGCGCCAGCAGCCAAGGACCCCCGAGCTCCTATAATTCACCCCTCCACTTT.

Ten or more counts support this clonotype. The chain joins TRBV20-1 to TRBJ1-1; 7 nucleotides agree with TRBD1. Losses at the gene ends were 3 bases for V and 0 bases for J; bases not matched to a gene: 7. This CDR3 is 15 amino acids long. Germline CDR1 and CDR2: DFQATT and SNEGSKA (reference sequence). The CDR3 loop reads CSAREQGSVNTEAFF. CDR3 in DNA: TGCAGTGCTAGGGAACAGGGGAGTGTGAACACTGAAGCTTTCTTT.

The chain has TRBV7-6 and TRBJ1-1; D uncertain. The V and J ends lost 5 bases and 0 bases respectively, with 13 bases between them. CDR3 length: 15 amino acids. Germline V gives CDR1 SGHVS, CDR2 FNYEAQ. CDR3 coding DNA: TGTGCCAGCAGCCCCCGGACGTTTCTGAACACTGAAGCTTTCTTT. The encoded protein is CASSPRTFLNTEAFF. Using reference TRBV7-6 and TRBJ1-1 for the parts outside the CDR3, the full variable domain is GAGVSQSPRYKVTKRGQDVALRCDPISGHVSLYWYRQALGQGPEFLTYFNYEAQQDKSGLPNDRFSAERPEGSISTLTIQRTEQRDSAMYRCASSPRTFLNTEAFFGQGTRLTVV.

In its sample, this clonotype was seen a few times. It may be a read error: a sequence one base away is much more abundant. Since the CDR3 does not end with the conserved phenylalanine or tryptophan, this likely comes from a read error. The genes are TRBV20-1 and TRBJ1-2, with TRBD1 matching 7 bases. The CDR3 contains 14 residues. Trimming took 2 bases from V and 6 from J; bases not matched to a gene: 9. Germline V gene lookup returns CDR1 DFQATT and CDR2 SNEGSKA (reference sequence). CDR3 DNA: TGCAGTGCTAGAATAGGGACAGCCCTGGATGGCTACACCCTC. Its protein product is CSARIGTALDGYTL.

The table lists this clonotype with many counts. The CDR3 loop is CASSRSAGTNQPQHF. In DNA, the CDR3 is TGTGCCAGCAGTCGGAGCGCAGGGACAAATCAGCCCCAGCATTTT. The rearrangement joins TRBV5-5 to TRBJ1-5, with D possibly matching TRBD1 (6 bases). Germline V gene lookup returns CDR1 SGHKS and CDR2 YYEKEE (reference sequence). The CDR3 totals 15 residues. The V gene lost 5 bases and the J gene lost 4 bases, with 16 bases spanning the gap.